This paragraph reports one T cell receptor beta chain. There is no known antigen for this receptor. Base quality data are lacking; no much larger clone is found one base away. The source of the sample is a study of blood T cells in healthy people across ages (dated by TCRdb to the mid-2010s). For the wider study: In model experiments, roughly one uniquely barcoded TCR beta cDNA molecule per two T cells was captured by template switching. Age-related changes in TCR beta repertoire diversity were measured in the study by deep sequencing normalized with unique cDNA molecular identifiers. Donors were grouped into four age groups: young (average 16 years), middle-aged (about 40), aged (around 60) and long-lived (about 90). Donors of different ages were randomly distributed across sequencing lanes to avoid experimental bias. For two donors (one aged 18 to 29 and one aged 80 or older), the study analyzed two additional independent replicas of 1 million unique cDNA reads from the same blood draw. The full study reports these points: The CMV infection status of donors was not known, potentially confounding age-related changes in expanded clonotypes. Because profiling used bulk unsorted PBMCs, naive and antigen-experienced compartments could not be compared conclusively. Observed TCR beta diversity correlated strongly with the percentage of naive T cells measured by flow cytometry. As age increased, observed TCR beta diversity per million T cells dropped in a roughly linear way, and a significant reduction was already evident by age roughly 40. Compared with the aged group, the long-lived group had more naive CD4+ T cells, fewer expanded clones and increased TCR diversity, a pattern suggesting age selection. Total diversity estimates from one million sequenced T cells were considered lower bounds and underestimates.

The library relied on 5' RACE. Instrument used: Illumina HiSeq 2500. A second PCR of roughly 6 to 12 cycles was performed with a sample-barcoded 5' primer and a J-beta primer mix. Each TCR beta cDNA molecule received a unique molecular identifier from a template-switch 5' adaptor carrying 12 random nucleotides. Each sample yielded at least 2.5 million CDR3-containing paired-end reads. The Mint cDNA synthesis kit, primed by a TRBC-specific oligonucleotide, was used to synthesize first-strand cDNA from all RNA. After uracil-DNA glycosylase treatment, a first 18-cycle PCR used universal primers M1SS and BC2_uni_R on all cDNA. The published analysis was carried out like this. Each sample was normalized by randomly selecting 1 million high-quality reads, each carrying a distinct molecular identifier. Reads with shared molecular identifiers were discarded instead of being binned into consensus sequences. CDR3 identification, clonotype clustering and error correction used MiTCR with a Q25 quality threshold and the strictest error-elimination algorithm. A nonparametric unseen species model using Euler transformation provided a lower-bound estimate of total TCR beta diversity. TCRdb reran the public reads through fastp at Q25 and MiXCR, keeping productive beta chains. Entries that share a CDR3 protein sequence are merged under the most common genes and DNA. The V and J calls were not made by the authors but by TCRdb's processing. The sample table holds 850,000 to 1,100,000 distinct CDR3 sequences, of which roughly two fifths were seen once. The top ten constitute around 14% of the sample.

Spanning cysteine to phenylalanine, the CDR3 consists of 14 amino acids. Only CDR3 DNA is held: 42 bases, read in frame from base 1. V loses 2 bases of germline sequence and J loses 8 bases, and the interval between the two ends is 12 bases. Donors were around 37 systemically healthy Caucasian individuals from Russia aged about 6 to 100 years. Each donor gave 9.5 to 10 milliliters of peripheral blood, drawn into EDTA-treated Vacutainer tubes. Ficoll-Paque density-gradient centrifugation was used to isolate PBMCs, with at least 6.5 million per sample. Trizol reagent was used to extract total RNA from the PBMCs, yielding at least 5.5 micrograms per sample. For every donor, an aliquot of PBMCs went through flow cytometry to measure the percentages of naive CD45RAhigh/CD27high T cells.

The receptor was isolated from a man younger than 30 in good health. This chain joins TRBV12-3 or TRBV12-4 to TRBJ1-4; 6 matching bases give a weak D call of TRBD1. Sequencing used blood. The nucleotide sequence is given as TGTGCCAGCAGTTTATATGGGACATCAGAAAAACTGTTTTTT. Its amino acids are CASSLYGTSEKLFF.